The TCR beta chain described here comes from a study of blood T cells in healthy people across ages. This CDR3 comprises 15 residues. The germline CDR1 and CDR2 sequences are KGHSH and LQKENI. The V gene lost 3 bases and the J gene lost 4 bases, with 12 bases spanning the gap. Then a second PCR, running about 7 to 11 cycles, was carried out with a sample-barcoded 5' primer and a J-beta primer mix. TCRdb fed the 5' RACE reads into MiXCR, producing one record per CDR3 protein. This table holds roughly 500,000 distinct CDR3 sequences, approximately 25% found once. The study recruited healthy Caucasian donors from Russia who were aged about 6 to 90. The data also belong to a second study, concerning T cells of mothers and their children.

Sequencing was carried out using blood. The chain combines TRBV18 with TRBJ2-2, with a tentative D call TRBD1 (5 bases). This TCR derives from a boy younger than 18 in good health. The CDR3 sequence: CASSPTARGTGELFF. Written as DNA, the CDR3 is TGTGCCAGCTCACCGACTGCTAGGGGCACCGGGGAGCTGTTTTTT.